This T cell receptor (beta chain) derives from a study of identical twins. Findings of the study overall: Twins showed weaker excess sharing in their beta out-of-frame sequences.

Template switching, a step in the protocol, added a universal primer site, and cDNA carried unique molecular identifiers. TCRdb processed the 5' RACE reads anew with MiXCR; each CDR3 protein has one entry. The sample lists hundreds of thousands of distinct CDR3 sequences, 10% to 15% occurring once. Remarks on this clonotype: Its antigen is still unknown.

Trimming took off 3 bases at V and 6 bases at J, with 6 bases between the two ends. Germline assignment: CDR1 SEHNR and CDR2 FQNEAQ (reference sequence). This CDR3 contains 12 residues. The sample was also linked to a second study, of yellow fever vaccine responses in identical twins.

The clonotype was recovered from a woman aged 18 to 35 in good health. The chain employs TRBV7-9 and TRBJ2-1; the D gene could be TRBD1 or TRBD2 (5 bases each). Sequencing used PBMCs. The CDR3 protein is CASSFGANEQFF. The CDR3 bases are TGTGCCAGCAGCTTCGGGGCCAATGAGCAGTTCTTC.